This TCR beta chain derives from a study of OX40 agonist ivuxolimab in advanced cancers. The study's findings and limits: Relatively little clonal expansion, among the lowest observed, appeared in partial responders at 0.1-3.0 mg/kg. Relative to CD4+ cells, CD8+ T cells on average had more expanded clones.

For this clone: Its antigen is not identified.

The CDR3 is 16 residues long. V was cut by 1 base and J by 1 base, with 13 bases left in between. Per germline, CDR1 LNHDA and CDR2 SQIVND (reference sequence). Profiling relied on immunoSEQ multiplex PCR, and the TCRdb table lists in-frame clones only, not all of them. The profile shows about 70,000 clones, more than 80% of them singletons. Sequencing used CD4+ or CD8+ T cells sorted from blood, obtained in a trial of the OX40 agonist ivuxolimab. This clonotype was sampled from an adult with an advanced solid tumor such as melanoma, head and neck, liver or kidney cancer. The chain joins TRBV19 to TRBJ1-1; D not resolved. As DNA, the CDR3 is TGTGCCAGTAGTATAGGTTTCAATTCCAAGAACACTGAAGCTTTCTTT. Protein sequence: CASSIGFNSKNTEAFF.